The T cell receptor (beta chain) described here comes from a study of control samples from healthy donors and cancer patients. The V gene's germline CDR1 is MDHEN and CDR2 SYDVKM. The CDR3 spans 11 residues. Trimming shortened V by 7 bases and J by 4 bases, and 7 bases separated the two germline ends. The data were produced by immunoSEQ multiplex PCR, yet TCRdb's version contains in-frame clones alone and is incomplete. Here the sample spans roughly 150,000 clones, approximately 86% being singletons. The sample was blood. The chain links TRBV28 to TRBJ1-2; D is ambiguous. The clonotype comes from a man aged 18 to 35 in good health. This CDR3 is CASNHLYGYTF. The CDR3, as DNA: TGTGCCAGCAACCATCTCTATGGCTACACCTTC.